What follows are 3 T cell receptor beta chains derived from one specimen sequenced in a study of blood T cell repertoires in COVID-19. Clones were sequenced by immunoSEQ multiplex PCR, and TCRdb holds only the in-frame ones, with some missing. This sample has some 110,000 clones, with about 90% found just once. Sample: peripheral blood. All receptors come from a man aged 65 to 85 who had recovered from COVID-19.

The J gene is TRBJ2-5, the V gene TRBV4-1; TRBD2 aligns across 12 bases. Germline V lookup: CDR1 MGHRA, CDR2 YSYEKL. Trimming took 2 bases from V and 7 from J; bases not matched to a gene: 5. The CDR3 has 15 amino acids. The CDR3 protein is CASSQSAGLAGTQYF. For the CDR3, the DNA is TGCGCCAGCAGCCAAAGCGCGGGACTAGCGGGGACCCAGTACTTC.

The chain employs TRBV6-5 and TRBJ2-3, with 12 bases aligning to TRBD2. V lost 6 bases to trimming and J lost 5 bases; unmatched junction nucleotides: 6. Germline-derived CDR1 and CDR2 are MNHEY and SVGAGI. The CDR3 covers 15 residues. CDR3 loop: CASRKLAGGGDTQYF. CDR3 nucleotide sequence: TGTGCCAGCAGAAAACTAGCGGGGGGAGGAGATACGCAGTATTTT.

This chain connects TRBV5-4 to TRBJ2-5; 7 positions match TRBD1. The germline V gene encodes CDR1 SGHNT and CDR2 YYREEE (reference sequence). Losses at the gene ends were 4 bases for V and 5 bases for J; bases not matched to a gene: 11. CDR3 length equals 15 residues. The CDR3 sequence: CASSPRQGLRETQYF. The CDR3 DNA sequence: TGTGCCAGCAGCCCCCGACAGGGCCTCCGGGAGACCCAGTACTTC.